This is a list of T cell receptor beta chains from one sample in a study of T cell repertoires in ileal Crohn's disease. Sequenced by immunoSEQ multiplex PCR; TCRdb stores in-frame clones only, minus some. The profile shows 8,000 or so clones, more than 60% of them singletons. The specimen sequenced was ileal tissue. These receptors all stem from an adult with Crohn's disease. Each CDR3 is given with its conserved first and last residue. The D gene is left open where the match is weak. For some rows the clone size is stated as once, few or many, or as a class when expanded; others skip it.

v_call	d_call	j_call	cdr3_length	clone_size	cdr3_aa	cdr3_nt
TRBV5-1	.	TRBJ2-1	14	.	CASSLVSQNNEQFF	TGCGCCAGCAGCTTGGTTTCACAGAACAATGAGCAGTTCTTC
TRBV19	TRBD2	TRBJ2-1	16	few	CASRKMGAGGYNEQFF	TGTGCCAGTAGGAAAATGGGTGCGGGGGGATACAATGAGCAGTTCTTC
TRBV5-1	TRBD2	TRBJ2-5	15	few	CASSLGTSLQETQYF	TGCGCCAGCAGCTTGGGGACTAGCCTACAAGAGACCCAGTACTTC
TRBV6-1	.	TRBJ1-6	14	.	CASSGEGEQSPLHF	TGTGCCAGCAGTGGGGAGGGGGAGCAATCACCCCTCCACTTT
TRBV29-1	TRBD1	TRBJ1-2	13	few	CSVEPQGNYGYTF	TGCAGCGTTGAACCACAGGGGAACTATGGCTACACCTTC
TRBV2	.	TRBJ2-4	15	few	CASSEVELAKNIQYF	TGTGCCAGCAGTGAGGTGGAGCTAGCCAAAAACATTCAGTACTTC
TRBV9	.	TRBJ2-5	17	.	CASSVRALAPFGETQYF	TGTGCCAGCAGCGTACGGGCACTAGCCCCATTCGGGGAGACCCAGTACTTC
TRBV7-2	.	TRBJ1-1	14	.	CASSLALANTEAFF	TGTGCCAGCAGCTTAGCGCTGGCGAACACTGAAGCTTTCTTT
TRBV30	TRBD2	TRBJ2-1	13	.	CAWDAGLGNEQFF	TGTGCCTGGGATGCAGGACTAGGCAATGAGCAGTTCTTC
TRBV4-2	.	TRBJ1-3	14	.	CASSQERAWDTIYF	TGTGCCAGCAGCCAAGAGCGGGCATGGGACACCATATATTTT
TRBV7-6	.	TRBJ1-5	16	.	CASSLGQGGSNQPQHF	TGTGCCAGCAGCTTAGGGCAGGGCGGAAGCAATCAGCCCCAGCATTTT
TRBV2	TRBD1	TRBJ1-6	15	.	CASRRGQGTDSPLHF	TGTGCCAGCAGGAGGGGACAGGGGACCGATTCACCCCTCCACTTT
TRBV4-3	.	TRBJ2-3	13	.	CASSQEEAATQYF	TGCGCCAGCAGCCAAGAGGAGGCGGCTACGCAGTATTTT
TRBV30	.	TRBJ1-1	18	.	CAWSVAGAVEGRATEAFF	TGTGCCTGGAGTGTAGCGGGGGCCGTGGAGGGGCGGGCCACTGAAGCTTTCTTT
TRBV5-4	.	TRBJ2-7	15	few	CASSPTQGLLYEQYF	TGTGCCAGCAGCCCCACACAGGGCCTTTTATACGAGCAGTACTTC
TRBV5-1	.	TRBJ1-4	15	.	CASSLASQPNEKLFF	TGCGCCAGCAGCTTGGCGTCACAGCCTAATGAAAAACTGTTTTTT
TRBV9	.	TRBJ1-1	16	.	CASSGGRSRAKDEAFF	TGTGCCAGCAGCGGGGGGAGGTCTAGGGCGAAGGATGAAGCTTTCTTT
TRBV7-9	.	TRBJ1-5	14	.	CASSFGGAGQPQHF	TGTGCCAGCAGCTTTGGGGGCGCCGGACAGCCCCAGCATTTT
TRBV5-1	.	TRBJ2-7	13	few	CASRIQAQDEQYF	TGCGCCAGCAGGATCCAGGCCCAGGACGAGCAGTACTTC
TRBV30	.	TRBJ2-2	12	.	CAKGDSTGELFF	TGTGCCAAAGGGGATAGCACCGGGGAGCTGTTTTTT
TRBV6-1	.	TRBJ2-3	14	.	CASSRDTGTDTQYF	TGTGCCAGCAGCCGGGACACTGGCACAGATACGCAGTATTTT
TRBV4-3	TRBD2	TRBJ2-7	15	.	CASSQAAGVSYEQYF	TGCGCCAGCAGCCAAGCGGCGGGAGTCTCCTACGAGCAGTACTTC
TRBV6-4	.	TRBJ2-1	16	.	CASSEQGGGSYNEQFF	TGTGCCAGCAGTGAACAAGGGGGGGGCTCCTACAATGAGCAGTTCTTC
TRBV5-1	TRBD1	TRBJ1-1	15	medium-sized	CASSERQGWGTEAFF	TGCGCCAGCAGCGAGAGACAGGGCTGGGGTACTGAAGCTTTCTTT
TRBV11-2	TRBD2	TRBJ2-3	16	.	CASSQKGGGTFDTQYF	TGTGCCAGCAGCCAAAAGGGCGGGGGGACCTTCGATACGCAGTATTTT
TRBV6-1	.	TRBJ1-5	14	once	CASSVRDSNQPQHF	TGTGCCAGCAGTGTCCGAGATAGCAATCAGCCCCAGCATTTT
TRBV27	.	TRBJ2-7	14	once	CASSRTVLPYEQYF	TGTGCCAGCAGCCGGACAGTTCTGCCCTACGAGCAGTACTTC
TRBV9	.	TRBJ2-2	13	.	CASSVVVTGELFF	TGTGCCAGCAGCGTAGTCGTCACCGGGGAGCTGTTTTTT
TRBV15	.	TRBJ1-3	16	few	CATSRDYSHSGNTIYF	TGTGCCACCAGCAGAGATTACAGCCACTCTGGAAACACCATATATTTT